This T cell receptor (beta chain) was sequenced in a study of blood T cell repertoires in COVID-19. Overall study context: Acute and convalescent COVID-19 specimens originated in the United States, Italy and Spain. Sample material is recorded as cDNA or gDNA derived from T cells, B-cell-depleted T cells, or PBMCs.

The CDR3 is made up of 15 amino acids. With 4 bases clipped from V and 3 bases from J, the junction kept 5 bases outside the gene matches. The germline V gene encodes CDR1 MNHNY and CDR2 SVGAGI (reference sequence). Source study methods: Scientists estimated how many nucleated cells there were by amplifying reference gene primers. This table comes from immunoSEQ multiplex PCR, and its TCRdb copy is limited to in-frame clones, with some not included. V, J and clone size are taken as reported in that table, and D and trimming were inferred from the DNA itself. The repertoire holds 120,000 or so clones, with 70% to 80% as singletons.

V is TRBV6-6 and J is TRBJ2-1; 8 bases align to TRBD1. Sequencing was performed on peripheral blood. The clonotype was recovered from a man aged 45-65 years with acute or convalescent COVID-19. CDR3 amino acids: CASSSEGQDYNEQFF. As DNA, the CDR3 is TGTGCCAGCAGTTCCGAGGGACAGGACTACAATGAGCAGTTCTTC.